Listed here are 30 T cell receptor beta chains from one sample, sequenced in a study of cytomegalovirus exposure and HLA in healthy donors. The primer mix had 60 Vbeta and 13 Jbeta primers. Clones were sequenced by immunoSEQ multiplex PCR, and TCRdb holds only the in-frame ones, with some missing. The record lists 40,000 or so clones, of which the ten most abundant hold around 7.9%. Specimen: PBMCs. The source of these receptors is a male donor in good health and CMV-seronegative.

The rearrangement joins TRBV25-1 to TRBJ2-2; the match to TRBD1 covers 7 bases. CDR1 and CDR2 (germline): MGHDK, SYGVNS. This CDR3 region has 15 residues. Unmatched junction bases numbered 5, after V lost 3 bases and J lost 4 bases. Written as DNA, the CDR3 is TGTGCCAGCAGTGATGACAGGGCGGGCACCGGGGAGCTGTTTTTT. Translation gives CASSDDRAGTGELFF. The full variable domain, rest sourced from reference TRBV25-1 and TRBJ2-2, is EADIYQTPRYLVIGTGKKITLECSQTMGHDKMYWYQQDPGMELHLIHYSYGVNSTEKGDLSSESTVSRIRTEHFPLTLESARPSHTSQYLCASSDDRAGTGELFFGEGSRLTVL.

The rearrangement links TRBV5-4 to TRBJ1-1, with 9 positions matching TRBD1. The CDR3 spans 15 residues. Germline trimming cut 2 bases from V and 5 bases from J; bases unmatched to any gene: 7. The germline gives CDR1 SGHNT, CDR2 YYREEE (reference sequence). In DNA form, the CDR3 reads TGTGCCAGCAGCTTCGGGGGACAGGGTGATACTGAAGCTTTCTTT. Translating it yields CASSFGGQGDTEAFF.

The gene calls are TRBV6-1 and TRBJ2-7, with D possibly matching TRBD1 (6 bases). Germline values: CDR1 MNHNS, CDR2 SASEGT. Trimming removed 8 bases at V and 5 bases at J, with 16 bases between. The CDR3 extends over 13 amino acids. The DNA for the CDR3 is TGTGCCAGCGGATACTTCACAGGGAACGAGCAGTACTTC. Translated, it gives CASGYFTGNEQYF.

This chain links TRBV19 with TRBJ1-1; possible D gene TRBD1, 5 bases. The CDR3 sequence is 16 residues long. Germline V lookup: CDR1 LNHDA, CDR2 SQIVND (reference sequence). The germline V and J ends were trimmed by 2 bases and 5 bases, with 18 bases remaining between them. The chain's CDR3 is CASSIRGPGRGTEAFF. In DNA, the CDR3 is TGTGCCAGTAGTATACGAGGTCCGGGGCGGGGGACTGAAGCTTTCTTT.

The V gene is TRBV29-1, the J gene TRBJ2-6; D unclear. The CDR3 is 13 amino acids. Trimming took 4 bases from V and 4 from J, leaving 8 bases between them. The germline V gene has CDR1 SQVTM and CDR2 ANQGSEA. In DNA form, the CDR3 reads TGCAGCGTTGCGGGTCTAGGGGCCAACGTCCTGACTTTC. It specifies CSVAGLGANVLTF. Complete variable domain (other parts from reference TRBV29-1 and TRBJ2-6): SAVISQKPSRDICQRGTSLTIQCQVDSQVTMMFWYRQQPGQSLTLIATANQGSEATYESGFVIDKFPISRPNLTFSTLTVSNMSPEDSSIYLCSVAGLGANVLTFGAGSRLTVL.

This chain connects TRBV7-2 to TRBJ2-2, with D perhaps matching TRBD2 (6 bases). Per germline, CDR1 SGHTA and CDR2 FQGNSA. V was shortened by 5 bases and J by 7 bases, with 8 bases between the two germline ends. This CDR3 contains 12 residues. The CDR3 DNA reads TGTGCCAGCAGCCCGCGGGGCGGGGAGCTGTTTTTT. This translates into CASSPRGGELFF.

The chain carries TRBV6-4 and TRBJ2-1, with 7 positions matching TRBD2. There are 15 residues in the CDR3. Germline CDR1 and CDR2: MRHNA and SNTAGT. J lost 5 bases, V lost 4 bases, and 8 bases had no gene match. The CDR3 DNA follows: TGTGCCAGCAGTGTTAGTGCTAGCGGCAACAATGAGCAGTTCTTC. Its protein product is CASSVSASGNNEQFF.

The rearrangement links TRBV7-9 to TRBJ1-6, with TRBD1 identical over 9 bases. CDR3 length: 18 residues. CDR1 and CDR2 from the germline V gene are SEHNR and FQNEAQ (reference sequence). V was pared by 5 bases and J by 3 bases, with 11 bases of the junction left unmatched. The CDR3 region has the DNA TGTGCCAGCAGCAGCGGGACAGGGTCCCGTTTCTATAATTCACCCCTCCACTTT. Its protein is CASSSGTGSRFYNSPLHF.

V usage is TRBV28 and J usage is TRBJ1-4; tentatively, D is TRBD1 (6 bases). This CDR3 is 15 amino acids long. V was shortened by 5 bases and J by 7 bases, with 17 bases between the two germline ends. The germline CDR1 and CDR2 sequences are MDHEN and SYDVKM. CDR3 sequence reads: CASSSGQSLGEKLFF. The CDR3 region has the DNA TGTGCCAGCAGTAGCGGACAGTCGTTGGGTGAAAAACTGTTTTTT. Full variable domain (rest looked up from reference TRBV28 and TRBJ1-4): DVKVTQSSRYLVKRTGEKVFLECVQDMDHENMFWYRQDPGLGLRLIYFSYDVKMKEKGDIPEGYSVSREKKERFSLILESASTNQTSMYLCASSSGQSLGEKLFFGSGTQLSVL.

This sequence joins TRBV27 and TRBJ1-2; D ambiguous. From germline, CDR1 is MNHEY and CDR2 SMNVEV (reference sequence). CDR3 length equals 14 residues. V was shortened by 4 bases and J by 3 bases, with 12 bases between the two germline ends. CDR3 in amino acids: CASSYKAADYGYTF. The CDR3 region has the DNA TGTGCCAGCAGTTACAAGGCAGCGGACTATGGCTACACCTTC.

The CDR3 DNA is TGTGCCAGCAGCTTCGCCTTTACCAGGAACGGGGAGCTGTTTTTT. This sequence encodes CASSFAFTRNGELFF. This sequence joins TRBV11-1 and TRBJ2-2; D call uncertain. The CDR3 contains 15 residues. The germline CDR1 and CDR2 sequences are SGHAT and FQDESV (reference sequence). The V and J ends lost 3 bases and 7 bases respectively, with 15 bases between them.

V gene TRBV7-9 combines with J gene TRBJ2-7; the match to TRBD1 covers 7 bases. Germline V CDR1 and CDR2: SEHNR, FQNEAQ (reference sequence). The CDR3 length is 14 residues. The ends lost 3 bases at V and 0 bases at J; junction bases unmatched: 2. The CDR3 nucleotides are TGTGCCAGCAGCTTGGGACAGAGCTCCTACGAGCAGTACTTC. Amino acid sequence: CASSLGQSSYEQYF.

This chain joins TRBV4-2 and TRBJ1-5; TRBD1 matches 7 bases. Losses at the gene ends were 3 bases for V and 4 bases for J; bases not matched to a gene: 0. The CDR3 contains 13 residues. Germline V gene data show CDR1 as LGHNA and CDR2 as YNFKEQ. The CDR3: CASSQDRNQPQHF. In DNA form, the CDR3 reads TGTGCCAGCAGCCAGGACAGGAATCAGCCCCAGCATTTT.

This chain uses TRBV27 with TRBJ1-4, with TRBD1 matching over 9 bases. V shed 6 bases, J shed 5 bases, and the junction held 7 bases outside the gene matches. This CDR3 is built from 15 residues. Germline V gene lookup returns CDR1 MNHEY and CDR2 SMNVEV (reference sequence). Here the CDR3 DNA reads TGTGCCAGCAGCCCCTGGACAGGGGAAAATGAAAAACTGTTTTTT. This sequence encodes CASSPWTGENEKLFF.

The chain combines TRBV4-1 with TRBJ2-7; 10 bases are shared with TRBD2. Looked up from germline, CDR1 is MGHRA and CDR2 is YSYEKL. The V gene end was trimmed by 0 bases and the J gene end by 5 bases; junction bases not matched to a gene: 4. The CDR3 spans 15 residues. The chain's CDR3 is CASSQDLAGADEQYF. CDR3 DNA sequence: TGCGCCAGCAGCCAAGATCTAGCGGGAGCCGACGAGCAGTACTTC.

This chain links TRBV4-2 with TRBJ2-6; no clear D gene. V shed 4 bases and J shed 4 bases, with 14 bases lying between them. The CDR3 sequence is 16 residues long. The germline CDR1 and CDR2 sequences are LGHNA and YNFKEQ. The CDR3 protein is CASSPVSVAGANVLTF. The CDR3, as DNA: TGTGCCAGCAGCCCCGTATCTGTAGCCGGGGCCAACGTCCTGACTTTC.

The chain combines TRBV5-1 with TRBJ2-1, with TRBD2 identical over 9 bases. The germline V gene has CDR1 SGHRS and CDR2 YFSETQ. With V trimmed by 2 bases and J by 4 bases, 4 bases remained unmatched. This CDR3 comprises 15 residues. The DNA of the CDR3 is TGCGCCAGCAGCTTTTCGACTAGCGGATACAATGAGCAGTTCTTC. Translating it yields CASSFSTSGYNEQFF.

The chain is built from TRBV19 and TRBJ2-7, with a tentative D call TRBD2 (6 bases). With 5 bases removed from V and 3 bases from J, the gap between germline ends came to 17 bases. CDR3 length: 15 residues. Germline CDR1 reads LNHDA; CDR2 reads SQIVND (reference sequence). CDR3 sequence reads: CASSPLSGLIYEQYF. The CDR3 DNA follows: TGTGCCAGTAGTCCCCTAAGCGGGCTTATCTACGAGCAGTACTTC.

V is TRBV20-1 and J is TRBJ1-1, with D possibly being TRBD1 (5 bases). Germline V gene lookup returns CDR1 DFQATT and CDR2 SNEGSKA (reference sequence). This CDR3 has 11 amino acids. Deletions cut 4 bases from V and 6 bases from J, with 9 bases between. The CDR3 reads CSATGEAEAFF. CDR3 nucleotide sequence: TGCAGTGCTACGGGGGAGGCTGAAGCTTTCTTT.

The rearrangement uses TRBV28 and TRBJ2-5, with D possibly TRBD2 on 7 matching bases. The V end was cut by 6 bases, the J end by 3 bases, with 11 bases between. The CDR3 has 13 amino acids. Looked up from germline, CDR1 is MDHEN and CDR2 is SYDVKM. The CDR3 nucleotides read TGTGCCAGCAGAATAGGGGGGGAAGAGACCCAGTACTTC. Its translation: CASRIGGEETQYF. Filled out from reference TRBV28 and TRBJ2-5, the complete variable domain reads DVKVTQSSRYLVKRTGEKVFLECVQDMDHENMFWYRQDPGLGLRLIYFSYDVKMKEKGDIPEGYSVSREKKERFSLILESASTNQTSMYLCASRIGGEETQYFGPGTRLLVL.

The rearrangement uses TRBV7-9 and TRBJ1-2, with a tentative D call TRBD1 (6 bases). CDR1 is SEHNR, CDR2 FQNEAQ, per germline (reference sequence). The CDR3 extends over 14 amino acids. The V and J ends lost 5 bases and 4 bases respectively, with 14 bases between them. In DNA form, the CDR3 reads TGTGCCAGCAGCCTCACCCAGGGGAGCTATGGCTACACCTTC. Amino acids: CASSLTQGSYGYTF.

This chain joins TRBV29-1 and TRBJ2-2, with TRBD1 matching over 7 bases. Germline CDR1 reads SQVTM; CDR2 reads ANQGSEA. With 7 bases clipped from V and 6 bases from J, the junction kept 2 bases outside the gene matches. This CDR3 comprises 11 residues. CDR3 sequence (DNA): TGCAGCGCTCAGGGGGCCGGGGAGCTGTTTTTT. This translates into CSAQGAGELFF.

The chain has TRBV30 and TRBJ1-1, with D unclear. Per germline, CDR1 GTSNPN and CDR2 SVGIG (reference sequence). This CDR3 region has 14 residues. Trimming took off 0 bases at V and 1 base at J, with 9 bases between the two ends. CDR3 in amino acids: CAWSVAIQNTEAFF. The CDR3 DNA is TGTGCCTGGAGTGTAGCGATTCAGAACACTGAAGCTTTCTTT.

V gene TRBV7-2 combines with J gene TRBJ1-1; D remains unclear. The germline V and J ends were trimmed by 5 bases and 2 bases, with 9 bases remaining between them. Germline lookup yields CDR1 SGHTA and CDR2 FQGNSA. The CDR3 has 13 amino acids. In nucleotides, the CDR3 is TGTGCCAGCAGCCCCTATAGAAACACTGAAGCTTTCTTT. It yields the protein CASSPYRNTEAFF.

The genes are TRBV9 and TRBJ2-2, with D possibly matching TRBD2 (5 bases). This CDR3 is 13 amino acids long. Germline assignment: CDR1 SGDLS and CDR2 YYNGEE. Trimming left V 4 bases short and J 6 bases short, with 10 bases between. The CDR3 nucleotides read TGTGCCAGCAGCCAGCCGCGGGCCGGGGAGCTGTTTTTT. This sequence encodes CASSQPRAGELFF.

V and J are TRBV7-9 and TRBJ2-7, with a weak D call TRBD2 (6 bases). This CDR3 is 16 amino acids long. Germline assignment: CDR1 SEHNR and CDR2 FQNEAQ (reference sequence). The germline V and J ends were trimmed by 5 bases and 3 bases, with 20 bases remaining between them. CDR3 DNA sequence: TGTGCCAGCAGCCCGATAAAGGGACTTTTATTCTACGAGCAGTACTTC. The encoded protein is CASSPIKGLLFYEQYF.

This chain uses TRBV14 with TRBJ2-3; TRBD1 might be the D (5 bases). Trimming took off 4 bases at V and 2 bases at J, with 7 bases between the two ends. Germline V gives CDR1 SGHDN, CDR2 FVKESK. This CDR3 comprises 13 residues. The CDR3 nucleotides read TGTGCCAGCAGCCCACAGGTCACAGATACGCAGTATTTT. This encodes CASSPQVTDTQYF.

This sequence joins TRBV13 and TRBJ2-3, with D possibly TRBD2 on 9 matching bases. This CDR3 contains 20 residues. V was pared by 3 bases and J by 0 bases, with 25 bases between. Germline V gene lookup returns CDR1 PRHDT and CDR2 FYEKMQ (reference sequence). CDR3 loop: CASSFRQGRASGTSTDTQYF. The CDR3 DNA is TGTGCCAGCAGCTTCCGACAGGGGCGAGCTAGCGGGACTAGCACAGATACGCAGTATTTT.

This chain connects TRBV19 to TRBJ2-5; a possible D gene is TRBD1 (6 bases). The germline V and J ends were trimmed by 3 bases and 3 bases, with 11 bases remaining between them. Germline lookup yields CDR1 LNHDA and CDR2 SQIVND (reference sequence). This CDR3 spans 14 amino acids. The CDR3 loop reads CASSMAGAKETQYF. Here the CDR3 DNA reads TGTGCCAGTAGTATGGCAGGGGCAAAAGAGACCCAGTACTTC.

As concerns this clone: Germline and junction disagree at one end, which may indicate a read error. Different DNA sequences within this sample yield the same CDR3. The chain combines TRBV18 with TRBJ2-2, with D perhaps TRBD2 (6 bases). In germline, CDR1 is KGHSH, CDR2 LQKENI. The length of the CDR3 is 14 residues. This CDR3 is CASSGGLRTGELFF. The CDR3 nucleotides read TGTGCCAGCTCCGGAGGGCTTCGCACCGGGGAGCTGTTCTTT.